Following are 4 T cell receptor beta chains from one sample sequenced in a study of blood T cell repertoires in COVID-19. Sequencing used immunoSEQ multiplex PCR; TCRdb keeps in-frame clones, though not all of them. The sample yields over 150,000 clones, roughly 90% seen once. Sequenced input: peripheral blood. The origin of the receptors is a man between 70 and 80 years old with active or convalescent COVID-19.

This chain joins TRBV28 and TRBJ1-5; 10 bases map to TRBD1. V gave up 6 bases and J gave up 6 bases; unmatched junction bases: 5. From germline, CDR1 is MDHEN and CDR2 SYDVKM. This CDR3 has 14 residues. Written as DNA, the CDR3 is TGTGCCAGCAGACCGACAGGGGGCTTTCAGCCCCAGCATTTT. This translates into CASRPTGGFQPQHF.

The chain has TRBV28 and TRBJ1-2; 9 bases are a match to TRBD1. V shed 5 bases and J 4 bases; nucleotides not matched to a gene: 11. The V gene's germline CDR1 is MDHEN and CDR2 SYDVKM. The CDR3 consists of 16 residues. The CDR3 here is CASSPNLGQGGYGYTF. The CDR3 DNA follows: TGTGCCAGCAGTCCGAACTTGGGACAGGGAGGCTATGGCTACACCTTC.

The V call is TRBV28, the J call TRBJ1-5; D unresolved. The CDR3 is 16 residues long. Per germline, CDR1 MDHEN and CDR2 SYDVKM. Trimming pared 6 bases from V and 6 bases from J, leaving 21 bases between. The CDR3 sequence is CASSLVDYVGFQPQHF. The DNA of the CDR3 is TGTGCCAGCAGCCTCGTAGACTATGTCGGGTTTCAGCCCCAGCATTTT.

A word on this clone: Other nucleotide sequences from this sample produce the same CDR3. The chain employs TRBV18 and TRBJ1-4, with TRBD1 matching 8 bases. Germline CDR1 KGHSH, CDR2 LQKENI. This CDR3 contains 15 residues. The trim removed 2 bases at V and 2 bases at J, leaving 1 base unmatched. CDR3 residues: CASSPRTGTNEKLFF. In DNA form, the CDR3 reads TGTGCCAGCTCACCAAGGACAGGGACTAATGAAAAACTGTTTTTT.